This T cell receptor beta chain emerged from a study of cytomegalovirus exposure and HLA in healthy donors (dated by TCRdb to the late 2010s). Broadly, across the study: In an earlier analysis of roughly 590 of the donors, about 270 Gb of sequence data and 100 million or so unique TCR beta sequences from 180 million or so T cells were reported. An early release that covered 640 HLA-typed donors contained about 300 gigabases of sequencing data and tens of millions of unique TCR sequences. Of the approximately 400 genotyped donors, 81% were placed in the genetic ancestry cluster associated with self-reported Caucasian donors. The study was designed to test whether signatures of past pathogen exposure could be identified by cataloging public T cell receptors. The study used immunosequencing to profile the T cell repertoires of approximately 640 subjects and linked those repertoires to cytomegalovirus serostatus. In addition to the first cohort of approximately 650 subjects, a separate validation cohort of approximately 120 different subjects was used. The study combined high-throughput TCR immunosequencing, statistical association of individual TCRs with disease status, and machine learning to predict cytomegalovirus infection status. To study patterns of TCR occurrence, a later analysis re-analyzed previously published TCR beta repertoires from 666 donors and added high-resolution HLA genotyping. The later analysis used no new phenotypic data to find candidate immune exposures, relying instead on TCR beta sequences and their occurrence across donors. An earlier analysis of around 580 of the donors used high-throughput TCR beta sequencing to judge whether each TCR beta V gene segment behaved as functional or pseudogenic. Donor age, sex, ethnicity and CMV serostatus were collected together with the repertoire data. In a later genetic analysis, genome-wide SNP genotypes for about 55% of the roughly 700 donors were used, and that subset was treated as a discovery cohort. Every discovery cohort repertoire had been produced on one sequencing platform. Both class I and class II loci were covered by HLA typing, at four-digit resolution. Typing coverage varied by locus: roughly 620-630 donors for A, B, C, DRB1 and DQB1; approximately 500 for DQA1; 606 for DPA1; 450 to 480 for DPB1. About five DR-DQ haplotypes were treated as single units for association and clustering because of strong linkage in the cohort. Among about 400 genotyped donors of the cohort, an average of about 220,000 unique TCR beta nucleotide sequences was sequenced per donor, of which 15% to 20% were non-productive.

This clone turned up a few times. Its recognized antigen is unknown. Qualities for individual bases were not recorded, and no much larger clone is one base off. The CDR3 sequence holds 18 residues, the cysteine and phenylalanine included. Left in the record is the CDR3 DNA by itself, 54 bases read in frame from the first base. Unmatched junction bases come to 13, with V trimmed by 5 bases and J by 0 bases. Reading the germline V gene (reference sequence) gives CDR1 LNHDA and CDR2 SQIVND. The library was prepared using the immunoSEQ multiplex PCR assay. A mixture of 60 forward primers for TCR Vbeta segments and 13 reverse primers for TCR Jbeta segments was used in the multiplex PCR. A multiplex PCR assay on genomic DNA amplified the CDR3 region of rearranged TCR beta genes. Amplified TCR beta libraries were sequenced as 87-base-pair reads on the Illumina HiSeq System. On the study's bioinformatics: A later analysis tallied roughly 80 million unique TCR beta chains across the roughly 610 repertoires, and about 10 million of those chains were shared by two or more donors. To remove PCR and sequencing errors, raw reads were error-corrected and collapsed into unique sequences using a nearest-neighbor algorithm that merged closely related sequences. To assign V, D and J gene segments, CDR3 sequences were aligned to IMGT reference sequences. For a sequence to be retained, a match of at least six nucleotides was required to both a V gene segment and a J gene segment. A rearrangement counted as productive if the CDR3 had no stop codons and remained in frame with V and J, and every other rearrangement counted as non-productive. Following IMGT convention, CDR3 was defined as the stretch from the second conserved V-encoded cysteine up to the conserved J-encoded phenylalanine. The earlier analysis of some 550 of the donors excluded any sequence lacking an unambiguous match to a single V gene segment. In an earlier analysis of roughly 600 of the donors, a V segment was called functional when productive rearrangements were above 56.7%, and segregating when the standard deviation between donors exceeded 5%. To diagnose cytomegalovirus status from the catalog of TCR beta chain sequences, a statistical classification framework was built. In a later analysis, V and J genes were assigned by comparing TCR nucleotide sequences against IMGT/GENE-DB human TR gene sequences. A later analysis assigned CDR3 sequences and most-parsimonious VDJ recombination scenarios with the TCRdist pipeline. In a later analysis, each TCR beta chain was defined by its CDR3 amino acid sequence together with its V-gene family, and reads lacking a unique V-gene family were excluded. A later analysis removed roughly 590 highly shared, low-generation-probability nucleotide sequences to deal with suspected cross-contamination and a sequencing artifact. For each public chain, a later analysis derived a clonal expansion index from normalized ranks of inferred template counts within each repertoire. A later analysis computed generation probabilities with a VDJ recombination model fitted to out-of-frame rearrangements, and checked the results against IGoR. A later analysis scored TCR-TCR, TCR-HLA and TCR-CMV co-occurrence with hypergeometric tests, applying a repertoire-size bias correction to TCR pairs. A later analysis estimated false discovery rates by permuting HLA or CMV assignments 20 times. In a later analysis, co-occurring TCRs were grouped with DBSCAN, and TCRdist sequence similarity was added when clustering was performed within HLA-allele-positive subsets. Repertoires with fewer than 30,000 or more than 120,000 public chains, plus five repertoires with anomalous nucleotide sharing, were excluded from co-occurrence clustering. Imported from immuneACCESS, the table was reduced by TCRdb to in-frame sequences with V and J called. These copies leave out some clones; in studies compared against another copy, an unresolved V gene accounts for under half, and the cause of the remainder is not known. D and trimming were read from the DNA, whereas the V and J calls and clone size are those reported in that table. For this sample there are 100,000 to 150,000 clones; 78% appear just once. Roughly 3.5% of the sample comes from the top ten.

Findings and caveats that apply to the study as a whole: The study gave a list of 150 to 200 TCR beta chains associated with cytomegalovirus. Because counts were too low, seventeen rarely observed V segments, including chromosome 9 orphons, were excluded from the earlier analysis of about 500 of the donors. According to a later analysis, parvovirus B19, influenza, CMV and Epstein-Barr virus appeared linked to several top co-occurrence clusters. Most CMV-associated TCR beta chains appeared to be HLA-restricted in a later analysis, and the HLA associations seemed to be driven largely by CMV exposure. Most TCR sequences were seen in very few donors, while some public TCRs were found in many individuals. Because some donors lacked HLA typing at each locus, the association tests relied only on the typed subset. A few of the identified cytomegalovirus-associated TCR beta chains were confirmed in vitro to be specific for cytomegalovirus antigens. A cluster of highly shared sequence variants was judged likely to be a technical artifact of the sequencing pipeline. For the cohort, immune exposure information was limited to CMV serostatus. Specific HLA alleles were associated with 16,951 TCR beta sequences at a false discovery rate of 0.05 in a later analysis. An earlier analysis of approximately 570 of the donors showed that most TCR beta V segments appeared in productive rearrangements either about 87% or about 30% of the time, which broadly matched IMGT annotations. Linkage disequilibrium might explain the correlated functional status among segregating V segments, but an unknown experimental factor could not be excluded. According to the authors, the approach could potentially be generalized to other disease states and immunological phenotypes. This cohort had only TCR beta chains sequenced, and the lack of alpha or paired-chain data limited which features could be detected. Compared with the roughly 710-donor mean, donors in an Asian-associated ancestry cluster had fewer N-insertions in productive TCRs, according to a later genetic analysis. In a later analysis, TCR association rates were found to vary across HLA loci, with the most associated TCRs seen for DRB1 alleles and the fewest for HLA-C alleles. A later analysis found that HLA-associated TCR beta chains were more clonally expanded and had lower generation probabilities than equally common non-associated chains. The 87-base-pair reads could not distinguish some IMGT-functional V segments, including TRBV6-2 and TRBV6-3, so those segments were excluded. A further reported finding was that TCR beta sequences accurately predicted the HLA-A and HLA-B alleles for most subjects in the first cohort. Strong co-occurrence of HLA alleles, especially DR and DQ, made assigning TCR associations to individual alleles difficult. Presence/absence analyses assumed roughly uniform sequencing depth across donors, an assumption that may not hold. The classifier was reported to diagnose cytomegalovirus status with high specificity and sensitivity in both the original and validation cohorts. An association between a missense DCLRE1C variant and V-gene and J-gene trimming of TCR beta chains was found in a later genetic analysis and replicated in an independent cohort.

The cohort consisted of approximately 690 healthy bone marrow donors. At the time of sampling, every cohort member was nominally healthy, though immune exposures that went unrecorded were likely present. The donor tested CMV seronegative and was one of the 352 seronegative cohort members. A peripheral blood sample was provided by each donor, and peripheral blood mononuclear cells were used for TCR beta sequencing. The Qiagen DNeasy Blood Extraction Kit was used to extract genomic DNA from the blood cell samples. This clonotype was sampled from a man between 40 and 49 years old in good health and CMV-seronegative. Sequenced input: PBMCs. The chain employs TRBV19 and TRBJ2-4; TRBD1 agrees with 7 junctional bases. The CDR3 amino acid sequence is: CASSRTPLGQPAKNIQYF. The DNA is as follows: TGTGCCAGTAGTCGGACCCCCCTGGGACAGCCAGCCAAAAACATTCAGTACTTC.